Listed here are 32 T cell receptor beta chains from one sample, sequenced in a study of vaccination effects on CD4 cells after COVID-19. Profiled with immunoSEQ multiplex PCR; TCRdb holds only in-frame clones, not every one. The table lists some 27,000 clones, around 67% of them singletons. Their recognized antigens are unknown. Using viral peptide pools, the ViraFEST assay grew out antigen-specific CD4+ T cells prior to sequencing. On roughly day 10 of culture, CD4+ T cells were separated out. Every participant took two doses of the BNT162b2 or mRNA-1273 vaccine. This specimen was CD4+ T cells from PBMCs cultured with HCoV-NL63 spike peptides, taken after COVID-19 vaccination. Receptor source: a human donor who received a COVID-19 vaccine.

This clone was recorded only once. This chain links TRBV3-1 (or the pseudogene TRBV3-2) with TRBJ2-1; D ambiguous. The V gene's germline CDR1 is LGHDT and CDR2 YNNKEL (reference sequence). V lost 5 bases to trimming and J lost 7 bases, with 18 bases between them. CDR3 length: 15 amino acids. The CDR3 is CASSSRVGSPNEQFF. Here the CDR3 DNA reads TGTGCCAGCAGCTCCCGGGTAGGGTCCCCTAATGAGCAGTTCTTC.

V gene TRBV2 combines with J gene TRBJ2-5; 9 nucleotides align to TRBD2. Germline V gives CDR1 SNHLY, CDR2 FYNNEI. The CDR3 has 17 residues. V trimming: 3 bases; J trimming: 0 bases; junction bases outside the gene matches: 8. CDR3: CASSDVWAGGYQETQYF. The CDR3 nucleotides read TGTGCCAGCAGTGACGTGTGGGCGGGGGGGTACCAAGAGACCCAGTACTTC.

The gene calls are TRBV3-1 (or the pseudogene TRBV3-2) and TRBJ2-5, with 7 bases that match TRBD2. V shed 0 bases and J 1 base; nucleotides not matched to a gene: 8. The CDR3 runs to 17 residues. The germline CDR1 and CDR2 sequences are LGHDT and YNNKEL (reference sequence). The CDR3 spells CASSQDRLAEIQETQYF. CDR3 sequence (DNA): TGTGCCAGCAGCCAAGATCGGCTAGCGGAGATCCAAGAGACCCAGTACTTC.

The CDR3 DNA sequence: TGTGCCAGCAGCCCCGGGACAGCACAAGAGACCCAGTACTTC. This gives the protein CASSPGTAQETQYF. The chain uses TRBV9 and TRBJ2-5, with 7 bases fitting TRBD1. J gave up 2 bases and V 4 bases, and 5 bases lay outside the gene matches. The germline V gene has CDR1 SGDLS and CDR2 YYNGEE. The CDR3 covers 14 residues. Based on the CDR3 plus reference TRBV9 and TRBJ2-5, the full variable domain is DSGVTQTPKHLITATGQRVTLRCSPRSGDLSVYWYQQSLDQGLQFLIQYYNGEERAKGNILERFSAQQFPDLHSELNLSSLELGDSALYFCASSPGTAQETQYFGPGTRLLVL.

This clone has just one count. The chain joins TRBV7-8 to TRBJ2-7, with 12 bases identical to TRBD2. The CDR3 loop spans 15 amino acids. The germline gives CDR1 SGHVS, CDR2 FQNEAQ. J gave up 4 bases and V 1 base, and 2 bases lay outside the gene matches. The CDR3 loop is CASSLGTSGTYEQYF. For the CDR3, the DNA is TGTGCCAGCAGCTTAGGGACTAGCGGGACTTACGAGCAGTACTTC.

This clone was counted once. The rearrangement joins TRBV5-6 to TRBJ1-6; D remains ambiguous. The germline gives CDR1 SGHDT, CDR2 YYEEEE. The CDR3 totals 14 residues. The germline V and J ends were trimmed by 5 bases and 0 bases, with 6 bases remaining between them. The CDR3 nucleotides read TGTGCCAGCAGGGAAAGCTCCTATAATTCACCCCTCCACTTT. It yields the protein CASRESSYNSPLHF. The full variable domain, its missing parts supplied by reference TRBV5-6 and TRBJ1-6, is DAGVTQSPTHLIKTRGQQVTLRCSPKSGHDTVSWYQQALGQGPQFIFQYYEEEERQRGNFPDRFSGHQFPNYSSELNVNALLLGDSALYLCASRESSYNSPLHFGNGTRLTVT.

The chain employs TRBV29-1 and TRBJ2-3; 8 nucleotides line up with TRBD2. The CDR3 contains 14 residues. Germline CDR1 is SQVTM and CDR2 is ANQGSEA. J gave up 0 bases and V 5 bases, and 4 bases lay outside the gene matches. The CDR3 protein is CSVPRGASTDTQYF. In nucleotides, the CDR3 is TGCAGCGTTCCGCGGGGGGCGAGCACAGATACGCAGTATTTT.

The rearrangement links TRBV6-5 to TRBJ2-4; D not certain. Germline V gives CDR1 MNHEY, CDR2 SVGAGI. The germline V and J ends were trimmed by 5 bases and 0 bases, with 11 bases remaining between them. This CDR3 is 15 amino acids long. In DNA form, the CDR3 reads TGTGCCAGCAGTCTGGGTGGAATAGCCAAAAACATTCAGTACTTC. It specifies CASSLGGIAKNIQYF.

This clone appeared once. V and J are TRBV3-1 (or the pseudogene TRBV3-2) and TRBJ2-2, with a tentative D call TRBD2 (6 bases). Germline CDR1 reads LGHDT; CDR2 reads YNNKEL (reference sequence). The CDR3 consists of 16 residues. V was trimmed by 1 base and J by 0 bases, leaving 9 bases between them. The CDR3 loop is CASSQGAGPNTGELFF. In DNA form, the CDR3 reads TGTGCCAGCAGCCAAGGTGCGGGGCCGAACACCGGGGAGCTGTTTTTT.

The chain is built from TRBV5-1 and TRBJ2-3; 9 bases agree with TRBD2. Unmatched junction bases numbered 6, after V lost 1 base and J lost 3 bases. Germline CDR1 is SGHRS and CDR2 is YFSETQ. This CDR3 is built from 16 residues. The CDR3 loop reads CASSLLAGSETDTQYF. CDR3 coding DNA: TGCGCCAGCAGCTTGCTAGCGGGGTCGGAGACAGATACGCAGTATTTT.

V and J are TRBV11-2 and TRBJ2-5; a weak D match, TRBD2 (6 bases). Between the trimmed V and J ends, which lost 5 bases and 2 bases, there was a span of 15 bases. The CDR3 totals 15 residues. Germline V gene lookup returns CDR1 SGHAT and CDR2 FQNNGV. In DNA, the CDR3 is TGTGCCAGCAGCCCTATTAGGCGGGGACAAGAGACCCAGTACTTC. Encoded protein: CASSPIRRGQETQYF.

V gene TRBV7-9 combines with J gene TRBJ2-3, with D perhaps TRBD2 (6 bases). V lost 5 bases to trimming and J lost 4 bases, with 16 bases between them. This CDR3 comprises 15 residues. Germline V gives CDR1 SEHNR, CDR2 FQNEAQ (reference sequence). CDR3 protein: CASSVSSGVADTQYF. The CDR3, as DNA: TGTGCCAGCAGCGTATCGTCGGGGGTTGCAGATACGCAGTATTTT.

The V call is TRBV6-1, the J call TRBJ1-1; D gene unclear. The V gene lost 2 bases and the J gene lost 6 bases, with 10 bases spanning the gap. In germline, CDR1 is MNHNS, CDR2 SASEGT. This CDR3 is 13 amino acids long. The chain's CDR3 is CASSELIRAEAFF. As DNA, the CDR3 is TGTGCCAGCAGTGAATTGATTAGGGCTGAAGCTTTCTTT.

This clone was observed a single time. The chain has TRBV7-9 and TRBJ1-4; possible D gene TRBD1, 5 bases. The germline V gene encodes CDR1 SEHNR and CDR2 FQNEAQ (reference sequence). The CDR3 contains 16 residues. V lost 1 base, J lost 5 bases, and 14 bases lay in between. The CDR3 sequence is CASSLGSGLRNEKLFF. The CDR3 nucleotides read TGTGCCAGCAGCTTAGGTTCGGGACTCCGAAATGAAAAACTGTTTTTT. The variable domain in full, completed from reference TRBV7-9 and TRBJ1-4, reads DTGVSQNPRHKITKRGQNVTFRCDPISEHNRLYWYRQTLGQGPEFLTYFQNEAQLEKSRLLSDRFSAERPKGSFSTLEIQRTEQGDSAMYLCASSLGSGLRNEKLFFGSGTQLSVL.

This chain uses TRBV7-8 with TRBJ1-1; the D is unclear. Germline CDR1 and CDR2: SGHVS and FQNEAQ. Trimming shortened V by 5 bases and J by 1 base, and 8 bases separated the two germline ends. The CDR3 contains 13 residues. Written as DNA, the CDR3 is TGTGCCAGCAGCCTCAAAAAGAACACTGAAGCTTTCTTT. Translated, it gives CASSLKKNTEAFF.

V usage is TRBV6-5 and J usage is TRBJ1-4; the D gene is possibly TRBD1 (6 bases). CDR1 and CDR2 (germline): MNHEY, SVGAGI. The CDR3 runs to 13 residues. V dropped 6 bases and J dropped 5 bases, with 10 bases sitting between them. For the CDR3, the DNA is TGTGCCAGCAGCAAACAGGGAAATGAAAAACTGTTTTTT. Amino acids: CASSKQGNEKLFF.

The table lists this clone with a few counts. V is TRBV6-5 and J is TRBJ1-3; no clear D gene. The CDR3 runs to 16 residues. Germline V CDR1 and CDR2: MNHEY, SVGAGI. With 0 bases removed from V and 2 bases from J, the gap between germline ends came to 11 bases. CDR3 region: CASSYSRGPPGNTIYF. The CDR3, as DNA: TGTGCCAGCAGTTACTCGAGAGGGCCCCCTGGAAACACCATATATTTT.

The chain carries TRBV5-1 and TRBJ1-6; TRBD1 matches at 8 bases. The CDR3 runs 14 residues. V lost 5 bases to trimming and J lost 9 bases; unmatched junction nucleotides: 7. The germline V gene encodes CDR1 SGHRS and CDR2 YFSETQ. CDR3 bases: TGCGCCAGCAGGGACTCAGGGGGCGCTTCACCCCTCCACTTT. Translated: CASRDSGGASPLHF.

The rearrangement joins TRBV4-1 to TRBJ1-1; 7 bases agree with TRBD1. Germline V gene sequence: CDR1 MGHRA, CDR2 YSYEKL. V dropped 3 bases and J dropped 1; count of bases not matched to a gene: 8. This CDR3 has 16 amino acids. The DNA of the CDR3 is TGCGCCAGCAGCCAGAGGGAGGGACAGCCGAACACTGAAGCTTTCTTT. This codes for CASSQREGQPNTEAFF.

This clone appeared once. The chain carries TRBV3-1 (or the pseudogene TRBV3-2) and TRBJ1-3; D call uncertain. The V gene's germline CDR1 is LGHDT and CDR2 YNNKEL (reference sequence). Trimming removed 2 bases at V and 0 bases at J, with 11 bases between. This CDR3 region has 16 residues. The CDR3 loop is CASSQSPSRSGNTIYF. CDR3 sequence (DNA): TGTGCCAGCAGCCAATCGCCCAGTCGCTCTGGAAACACCATATATTTT.

This clone has a handful of counts. The rearrangement uses TRBV29-1 and TRBJ1-5; D is perhaps TRBD1 (5 bases). This CDR3 is 12 amino acids long. Trimming took 4 bases from V and 2 from J, leaving 6 bases between them. The germline gives CDR1 SQVTM, CDR2 ANQGSEA. CDR3 sequence: CSVGDGNQPQHF. CDR3 DNA: TGCAGCGTTGGGGACGGCAATCAGCCCCAGCATTTT.

In this sample, this clone turned up once. The chain combines TRBV6-2 or TRBV6-3 with TRBJ2-1, with D hard to call. The germline gives CDR1 MNHEY, CDR2 SVGEGT. V lost 4 bases and J 9 bases, leaving 7 bases between the germline ends. There are 11 residues in the CDR3. This CDR3 is CASSSGGEQFF. DNA for the CDR3: TGTGCCAGCAGTTCGGGCGGTGAGCAGTTCTTC.

V usage is TRBV5-1 and J usage is TRBJ2-3; D is unresolved. The CDR3 is made up of 13 amino acids. Germline loops: CDR1 SGHRS, CDR2 YFSETQ. The V and J ends lost 1 base and 4 bases respectively, with 7 bases between them. The CDR3 bases are TGCGCCAGCAGCTTGACAGATCCAGATACGCAGTATTTT. Encoded protein: CASSLTDPDTQYF. Variable domain in full (rest from reference TRBV5-1 and TRBJ2-3): KAGVTQTPRYLIKTRGQQVTLSCSPISGHRSVSWYQQTPGQGLQFLFEYFSETQRNKGNFPGRFSGRQFSNSRSEMNVSTLELGDSALYLCASSLTDPDTQYFGPGTRLTVL.

This chain connects TRBV28 to TRBJ1-2, with unresolved D. Germline V gene lookup returns CDR1 MDHEN and CDR2 SYDVKM. V was shortened by 4 bases and J by 1 base, with 10 bases between the two germline ends. The CDR3 spans 14 residues. The CDR3 nucleotides read TGTGCCAGCAGTTCCCCCGATTTTAACTATGGCTACACCTTC. As protein: CASSSPDFNYGYTF.

J is TRBJ2-3 and V is TRBV6-5, with D tentatively TRBD2 (6 bases). V was clipped by 0 bases and J by 3 bases, with 10 bases between them. Germline V gene data show CDR1 as MNHEY and CDR2 as SVGAGI. This CDR3 contains 15 residues. This CDR3 is CASSYSGTGTDTQYF. The CDR3 nucleotides are TGTGCCAGCAGTTACTCGGGGACTGGTACAGATACGCAGTATTTT.

Here the CDR3 DNA reads TGTGCCAGCAGCTTGGAGGAGGATTACTCTGGAAACACCATATATTTT. This sequence encodes CASSLEEDYSGNTIYF. This sequence joins TRBV5-5 and TRBJ1-3; the D is unclear. CDR1 and CDR2 (germline): SGHKS, YYEKEE (reference sequence). V was cut by 0 bases and J by 0 bases, with 10 bases left in between. The CDR3 is 16 residues long.

This chain connects TRBV27 to TRBJ2-7; a weak D match, TRBD1 (5 bases). CDR1 MNHEY and CDR2 SMNVEV come from the germline V gene (reference sequence). V shed 2 bases and J shed 1 base, with 15 bases lying between them. This CDR3 region has 16 residues. CDR3 sequence (DNA): TGTGCCAGCAGTTTAAGGACAACAGCGCGATCCTACGAGCAGTACTTC. Its translation: CASSLRTTARSYEQYF.

The rearrangement uses TRBV6-5 and TRBJ1-3; maybe TRBD1 (5 bases). Germline loops: CDR1 MNHEY, CDR2 SVGAGI. V lost 5 bases and J 0 bases, leaving 8 bases between the germline ends. This CDR3 contains 14 residues. The CDR3 protein is CASSRQFSGNTIYF. CDR3 DNA: TGTGCCAGCAGTAGACAGTTCTCTGGAAACACCATATATTTT.

The gene calls are TRBV7-9 and TRBJ1-1; 10 nucleotides align to TRBD1. From germline, CDR1 is SEHNR and CDR2 FQNEAQ (reference sequence). The CDR3 totals 15 residues. V dropped 3 bases and J dropped 11; count of bases not matched to a gene: 12. CDR3 amino acids: CASSFIGTGATVAFF. The CDR3 nucleotides read TGTGCCAGCAGCTTTATCGGGACAGGGGCTACCGTGGCTTTCTTT. Complete variable domain (other parts from reference TRBV7-9 and TRBJ1-1): DTGVSQNPRHKITKRGQNVTFRCDPISEHNRLYWYRQTLGQGPEFLTYFQNEAQLEKSRLLSDRFSAERPKGSFSTLEIQRTEQGDSAMYLCASSFIGTGATVAFFGQGTRLTVV.

This clone appeared a single time. The V and J genes are TRBV10-1 and TRBJ2-3; TRBD2 matches at 8 bases. This CDR3 has 15 residues. The trim removed 2 bases at V and 5 bases at J, leaving 6 bases unmatched. CDR1 is WNHNN, CDR2 SYGVQD, per germline (reference sequence). CDR3 protein: CASSEHGGAEDTQYF. CDR3 DNA: TGCGCCAGCAGTGAGCACGGGGGGGCGGAAGATACGCAGTATTTT.

This clone was counted between two and nine times. V is TRBV7-8 and J is TRBJ1-6; weak D call: TRBD1 (5 bases). With 2 bases removed from V and 9 bases from J, the gap between germline ends came to 14 bases. Germline loops: CDR1 SGHVS, CDR2 FQNEAQ. The CDR3 contains 15 residues. CDR3 nucleotide sequence: TGTGCCAGCAGCTTAATTGGGGGGTCGATTTCACCCCTCCACTTT. It yields the protein CASSLIGGSISPLHF.

The chain recombines TRBV5-4 with TRBJ1-2; D is perhaps TRBD1 (5 bases). Germline V gene lookup returns CDR1 SGHNT and CDR2 YYREEE (reference sequence). The CDR3 is made up of 15 amino acids. V dropped 3 bases and J dropped 8 bases, with 20 bases sitting between them. The CDR3 spells CASSYSQGQERGYTF. In nucleotides, the CDR3 is TGTGCCAGCAGCTACTCCCAGGGCCAAGAGCGCGGCTACACCTTC.